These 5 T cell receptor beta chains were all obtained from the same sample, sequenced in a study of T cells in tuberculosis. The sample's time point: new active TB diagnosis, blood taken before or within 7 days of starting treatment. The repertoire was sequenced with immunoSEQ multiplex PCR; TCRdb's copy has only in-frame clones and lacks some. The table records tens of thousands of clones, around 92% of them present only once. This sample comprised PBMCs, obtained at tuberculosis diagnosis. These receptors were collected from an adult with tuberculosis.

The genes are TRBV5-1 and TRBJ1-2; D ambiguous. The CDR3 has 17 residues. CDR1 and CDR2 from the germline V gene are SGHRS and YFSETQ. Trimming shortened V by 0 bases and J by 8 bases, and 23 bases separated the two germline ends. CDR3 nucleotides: TGCGCCAGCAGCTTGGCCGAAGTCAGGACCGAGCCGGGGGGCTACACCTTC. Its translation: CASSLAEVRTEPGGYTF.

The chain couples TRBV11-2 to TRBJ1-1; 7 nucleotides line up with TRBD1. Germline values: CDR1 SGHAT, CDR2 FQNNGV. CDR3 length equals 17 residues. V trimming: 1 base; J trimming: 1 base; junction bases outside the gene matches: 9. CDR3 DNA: TGTGCCAGCAGCTTAGCGGGGCCCAGGGGGAAGAACACTGAAGCTTTCTTT. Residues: CASSLAGPRGKNTEAFF.

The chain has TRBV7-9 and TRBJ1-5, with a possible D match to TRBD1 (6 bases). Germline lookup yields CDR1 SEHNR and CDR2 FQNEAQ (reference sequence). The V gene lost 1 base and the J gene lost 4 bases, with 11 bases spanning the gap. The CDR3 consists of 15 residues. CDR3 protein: CASSLEQGGNQPQHF. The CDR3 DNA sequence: TGTGCCAGCAGCTTAGAACAGGGTGGAAATCAGCCCCAGCATTTT.

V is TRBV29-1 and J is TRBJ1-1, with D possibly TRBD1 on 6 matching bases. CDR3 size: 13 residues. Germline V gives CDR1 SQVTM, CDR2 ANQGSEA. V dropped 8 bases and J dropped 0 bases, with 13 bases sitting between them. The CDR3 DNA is TGCAGCCTAGGACAGATCCTGAACACTGAAGCTTTCTTT. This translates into CSLGQILNTEAFF.

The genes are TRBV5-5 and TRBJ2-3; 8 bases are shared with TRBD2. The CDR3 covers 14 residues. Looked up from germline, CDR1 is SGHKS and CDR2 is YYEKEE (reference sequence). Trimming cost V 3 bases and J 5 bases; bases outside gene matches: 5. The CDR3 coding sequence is TGTGCCAGCAGCTCGGGACTAGGGGTAGATACGCAGTATTTT. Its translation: CASSSGLGVDTQYF. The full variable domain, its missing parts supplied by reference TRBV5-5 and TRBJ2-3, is DAGVTQSPTHLIKTRGQQVTLRCSPISGHKSVSWYQQVLGQGPQFIFQYYEKEERGRGNFPDRFSARQFPNYSSELNVNALLLGDSALYLCASSSGLGVDTQYFGPGTRLTVL.